This T cell receptor beta chain came from a study of cytomegalovirus exposure and HLA in healthy donors. Germline CDR1 is SGHRS and CDR2 is YFSETQ. The CDR3 has 13 amino acids. Trimming left V 4 bases short and J 6 bases short, with 13 bases between. In the PCR, 60 Vbeta and 13 Jbeta primers were used. Data came from immunoSEQ multiplex PCR; TCRdb stores just in-frame clones and leaves some out. Found here are some 76,000 clones, roughly 82% of them singletons; the top ten hold 9% to 14%. Although they were nominally healthy when sampled, donors likely had unrecorded immune exposures. What was sequenced was PBMCs. The TCR originated in a male donor in good health and CMV-seropositive. This chain connects TRBV5-1 to TRBJ2-5; D is perhaps TRBD2 (7 bases). The CDR3 loop is CASSQGRGQTQYF. The CDR3 DNA reads TGCGCCAGCAGCCAGGGGCGGGGGCAGACCCAGTACTTC.